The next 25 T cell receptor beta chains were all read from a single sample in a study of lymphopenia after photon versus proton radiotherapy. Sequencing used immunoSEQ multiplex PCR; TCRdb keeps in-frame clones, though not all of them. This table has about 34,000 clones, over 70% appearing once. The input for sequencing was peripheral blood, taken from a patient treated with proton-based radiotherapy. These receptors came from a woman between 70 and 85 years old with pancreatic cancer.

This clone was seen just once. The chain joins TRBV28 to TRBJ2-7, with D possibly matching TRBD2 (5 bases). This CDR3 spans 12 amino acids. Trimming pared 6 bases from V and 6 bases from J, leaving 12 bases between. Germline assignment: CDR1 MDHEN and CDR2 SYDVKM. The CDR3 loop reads CASSRGLGEQYF. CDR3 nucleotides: TGTGCCAGCAGCCGAGGACTTGGCGAGCAGTACTTC.

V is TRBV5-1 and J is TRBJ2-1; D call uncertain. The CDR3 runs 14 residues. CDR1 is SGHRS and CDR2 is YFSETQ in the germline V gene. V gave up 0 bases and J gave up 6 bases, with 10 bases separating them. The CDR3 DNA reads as TGCGCCAGCAGCTTGGGGGAACTGAGCAATGAGCAGTTCTTC. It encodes CASSLGELSNEQFF.

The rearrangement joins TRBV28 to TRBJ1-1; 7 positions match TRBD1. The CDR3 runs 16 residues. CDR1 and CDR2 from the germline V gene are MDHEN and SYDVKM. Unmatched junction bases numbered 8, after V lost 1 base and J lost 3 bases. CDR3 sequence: CASSLFRGQIDTEAFF. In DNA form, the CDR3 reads TGTGCCAGCAGTTTATTCAGGGGACAGATTGACACTGAAGCTTTCTTT.

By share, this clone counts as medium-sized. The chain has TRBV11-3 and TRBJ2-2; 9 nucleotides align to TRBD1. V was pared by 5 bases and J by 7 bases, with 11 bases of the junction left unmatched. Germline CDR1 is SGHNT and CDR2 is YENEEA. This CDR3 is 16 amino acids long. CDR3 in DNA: TGTGCCAGCAGCCCCGCCGGGACAGGGAGTAACGGGGAGCTGTTTTTT. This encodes CASSPAGTGSNGELFF.

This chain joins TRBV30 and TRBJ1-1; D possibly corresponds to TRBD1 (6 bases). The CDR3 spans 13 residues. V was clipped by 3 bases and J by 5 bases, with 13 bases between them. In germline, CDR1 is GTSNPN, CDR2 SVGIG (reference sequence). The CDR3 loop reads CAWSLQGWTEAFF. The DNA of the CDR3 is TGTGCCTGGAGCCTACAGGGATGGACTGAAGCTTTCTTT.

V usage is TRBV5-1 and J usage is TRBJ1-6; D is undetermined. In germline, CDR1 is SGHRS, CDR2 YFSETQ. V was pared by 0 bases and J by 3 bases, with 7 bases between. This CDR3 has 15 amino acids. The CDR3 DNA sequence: TGCGCCAGCAGCTTGGAGGGAAACTATAATTCACCCCTCCACTTT. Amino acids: CASSLEGNYNSPLHF.

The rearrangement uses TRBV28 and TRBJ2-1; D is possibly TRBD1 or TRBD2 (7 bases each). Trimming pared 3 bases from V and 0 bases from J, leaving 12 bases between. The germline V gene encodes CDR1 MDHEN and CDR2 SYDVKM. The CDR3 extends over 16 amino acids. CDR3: CASSLGGTASYNEQFF. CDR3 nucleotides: TGTGCCAGCAGTTTGGGGGGGACAGCCTCCTACAATGAGCAGTTCTTC.

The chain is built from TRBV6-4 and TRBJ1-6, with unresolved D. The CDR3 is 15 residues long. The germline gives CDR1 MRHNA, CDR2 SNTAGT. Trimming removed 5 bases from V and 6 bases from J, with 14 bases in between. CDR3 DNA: TGTGCCAGCAGTTCCGAAGGCGGCTTTAATTCACCCCTCCACTTT. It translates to CASSSEGGFNSPLHF.

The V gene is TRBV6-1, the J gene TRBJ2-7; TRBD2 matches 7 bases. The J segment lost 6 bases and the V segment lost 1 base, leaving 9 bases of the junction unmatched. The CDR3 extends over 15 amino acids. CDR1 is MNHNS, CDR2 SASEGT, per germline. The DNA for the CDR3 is TGTGCCAGCAGTGAAGTGGGGGGAGGGTTTGGCGAGCAGTACTTC. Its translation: CASSEVGGGFGEQYF.

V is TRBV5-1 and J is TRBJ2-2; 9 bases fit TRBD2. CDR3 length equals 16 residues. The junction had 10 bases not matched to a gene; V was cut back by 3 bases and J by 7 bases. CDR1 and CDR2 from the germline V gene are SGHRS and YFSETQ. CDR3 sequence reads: CASSWKGEREVGELFF. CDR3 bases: TGCGCCAGCAGCTGGAAGGGAGAGCGGGAGGTCGGGGAGCTGTTTTTT.

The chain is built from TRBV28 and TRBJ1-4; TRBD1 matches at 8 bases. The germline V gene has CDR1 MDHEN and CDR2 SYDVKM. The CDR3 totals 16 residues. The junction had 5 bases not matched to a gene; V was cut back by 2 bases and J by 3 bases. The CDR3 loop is CASSLGRGQSNEKLFF. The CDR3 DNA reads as TGTGCCAGCAGTTTAGGCAGGGGGCAGTCTAATGAAAAACTGTTTTTT.

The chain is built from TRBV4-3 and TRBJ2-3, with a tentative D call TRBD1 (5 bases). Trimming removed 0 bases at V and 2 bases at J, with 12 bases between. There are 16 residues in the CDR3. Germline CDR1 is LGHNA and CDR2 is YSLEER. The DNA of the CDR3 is TGCGCCAGCAGCCAAGATCTGCAGGGTCCCACAGATACGCAGTATTTT. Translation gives CASSQDLQGPTDTQYF.

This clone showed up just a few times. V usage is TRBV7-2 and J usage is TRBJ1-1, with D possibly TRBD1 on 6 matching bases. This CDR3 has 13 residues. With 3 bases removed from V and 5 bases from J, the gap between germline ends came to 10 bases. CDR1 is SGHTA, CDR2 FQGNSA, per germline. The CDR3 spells CASSFRDKTEAFF. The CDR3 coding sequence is TGTGCCAGCAGCTTCCGGGACAAAACTGAAGCTTTCTTT.

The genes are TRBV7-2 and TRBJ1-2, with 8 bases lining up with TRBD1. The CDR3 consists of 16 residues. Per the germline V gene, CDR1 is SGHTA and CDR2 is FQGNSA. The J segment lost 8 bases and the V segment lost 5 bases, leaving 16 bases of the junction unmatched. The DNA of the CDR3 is TGTGCCAGCAGCCCCCAGCCGGGACAGGACACAACAGGCTACACCTTC. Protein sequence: CASSPQPGQDTTGYTF.

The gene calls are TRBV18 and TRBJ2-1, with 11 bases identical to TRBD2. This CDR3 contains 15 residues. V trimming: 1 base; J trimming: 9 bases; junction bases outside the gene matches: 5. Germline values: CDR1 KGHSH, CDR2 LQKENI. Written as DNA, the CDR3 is TGTGCCAGCTCACCACTAGCGGGAGGGGGTTTTGAGCAGTTCTTC. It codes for CASSPLAGGGFEQFF.

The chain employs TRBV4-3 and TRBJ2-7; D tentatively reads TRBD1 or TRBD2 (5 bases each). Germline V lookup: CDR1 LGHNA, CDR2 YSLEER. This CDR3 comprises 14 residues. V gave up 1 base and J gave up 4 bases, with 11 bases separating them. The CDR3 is CASSQARDPYEQYF. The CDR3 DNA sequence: TGCGCCAGCAGCCAAGCCCGGGACCCTTACGAGCAGTACTTC.

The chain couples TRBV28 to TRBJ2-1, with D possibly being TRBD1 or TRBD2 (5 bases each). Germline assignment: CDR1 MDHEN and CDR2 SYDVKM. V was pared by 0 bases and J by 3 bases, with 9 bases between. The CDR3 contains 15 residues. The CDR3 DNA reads TGTGCCAGCAGTTTATGGGGGGAAGACTACAATGAGCAGTTCTTC. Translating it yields CASSLWGEDYNEQFF.

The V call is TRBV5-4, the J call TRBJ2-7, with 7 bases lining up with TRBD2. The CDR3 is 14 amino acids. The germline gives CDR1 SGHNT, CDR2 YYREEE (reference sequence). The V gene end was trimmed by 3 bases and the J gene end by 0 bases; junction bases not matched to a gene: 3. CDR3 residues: CASSSSGGSYEQYF. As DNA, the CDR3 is TGTGCCAGCAGCTCCTCGGGAGGCTCCTACGAGCAGTACTTC.

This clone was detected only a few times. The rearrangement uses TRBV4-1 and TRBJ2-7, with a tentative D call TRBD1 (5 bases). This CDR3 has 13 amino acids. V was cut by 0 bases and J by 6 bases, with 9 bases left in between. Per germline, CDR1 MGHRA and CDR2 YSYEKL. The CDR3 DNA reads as TGCGCCAGCAGCCAAGATAGAACAGGCGAGCAGTACTTC. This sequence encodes CASSQDRTGEQYF.

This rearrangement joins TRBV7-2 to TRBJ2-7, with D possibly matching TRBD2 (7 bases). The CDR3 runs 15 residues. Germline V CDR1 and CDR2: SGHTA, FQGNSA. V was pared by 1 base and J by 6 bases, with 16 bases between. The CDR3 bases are TGTGCCAGCAGCTTAGAGTCGGGGGGCCGGGGCGAGCAGTACTTC. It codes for CASSLESGGRGEQYF.

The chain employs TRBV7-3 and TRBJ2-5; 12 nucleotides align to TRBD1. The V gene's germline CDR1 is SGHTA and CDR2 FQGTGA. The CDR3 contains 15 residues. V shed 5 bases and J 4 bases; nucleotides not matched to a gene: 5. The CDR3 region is CASSPGTGGLETQYF. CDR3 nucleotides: TGTGCCAGCAGCCCAGGGACAGGGGGCTTAGAGACCCAGTACTTC.

CDR3 residues: CASSLMGEGDGYTF. The CDR3 nucleotides are TGTGCCAGCAGCTTAATGGGCGAGGGTGATGGCTACACCTTC. The chain couples TRBV7-2 to TRBJ1-2; D gene uncertain. With 2 bases removed from V and 6 bases from J, the gap between germline ends came to 13 bases. CDR1 is SGHTA and CDR2 is FQGNSA in the germline V gene. The CDR3 is 14 amino acids. The whole variable domain, filled in from reference TRBV7-2 and TRBJ1-2, reads GAGVSQSPSNKVTEKGKDVELRCDPISGHTALYWYRQSLGQGLEFLIYFQGNSAPDKSGLPSDRFSAERTGGSVSTLTIQRTQQEDSAVYLCASSLMGEGDGYTFGSGTRLTVV.

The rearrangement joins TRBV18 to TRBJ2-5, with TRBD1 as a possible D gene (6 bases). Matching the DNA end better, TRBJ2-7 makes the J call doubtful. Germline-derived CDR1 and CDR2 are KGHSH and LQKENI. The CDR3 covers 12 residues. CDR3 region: CASSQQGSEQYF. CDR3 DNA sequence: TGTGCCAGCTCACAACAGGGTAGCGAGCAGTACTTC.

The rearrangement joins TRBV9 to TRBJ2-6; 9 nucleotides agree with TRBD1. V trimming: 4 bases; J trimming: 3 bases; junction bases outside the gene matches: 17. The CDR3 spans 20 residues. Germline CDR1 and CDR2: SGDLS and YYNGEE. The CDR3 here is CASSPSGTGNIMGGANVLTF. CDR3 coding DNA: TGTGCCAGCAGCCCGAGCGGGACAGGGAACATAATGGGTGGGGCCAACGTCCTGACTTTC.

CDR3 sequence reads: CASSLDRTGGQPQHF. DNA for the CDR3: TGCGCCAGCAGCCTAGACCGAACAGGGGGCCAGCCCCAGCATTTT. V and J are TRBV4-3 and TRBJ1-5; 9 nucleotides match TRBD1. Germline trimming cut 4 bases from V and 7 bases from J; bases unmatched to any gene: 8. Per the germline V gene, CDR1 is LGHNA and CDR2 is YSLEER. This CDR3 is 15 amino acids long.